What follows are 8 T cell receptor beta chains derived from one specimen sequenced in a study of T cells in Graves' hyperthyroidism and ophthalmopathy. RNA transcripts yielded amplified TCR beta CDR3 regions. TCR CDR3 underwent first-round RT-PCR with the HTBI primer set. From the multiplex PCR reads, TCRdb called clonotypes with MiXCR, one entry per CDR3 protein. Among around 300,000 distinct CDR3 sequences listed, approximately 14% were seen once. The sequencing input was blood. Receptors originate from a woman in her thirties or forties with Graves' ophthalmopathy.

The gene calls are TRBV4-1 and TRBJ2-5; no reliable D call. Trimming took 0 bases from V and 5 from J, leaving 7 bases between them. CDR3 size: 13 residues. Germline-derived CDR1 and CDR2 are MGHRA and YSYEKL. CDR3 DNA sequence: TGCGCCAGCAGCCAAGATACCGCGGAGACCCAGTACTTC. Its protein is CASSQDTAETQYF.

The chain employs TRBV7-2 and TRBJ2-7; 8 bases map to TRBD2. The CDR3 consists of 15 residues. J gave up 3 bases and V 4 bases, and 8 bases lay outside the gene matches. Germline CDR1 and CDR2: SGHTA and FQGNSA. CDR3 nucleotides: TGTGCCAGCAGCTGGGGAGCGGGAGCGGGCTACGAGCAGTACTTC. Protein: CASSWGAGAGYEQYF. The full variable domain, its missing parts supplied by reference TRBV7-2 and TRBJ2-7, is GAGVSQSPSNKVTEKGKDVELRCDPISGHTALYWYRQSLGQGLEFLIYFQGNSAPDKSGLPSDRFSAERTGGSVSTLTIQRTQQEDSAVYLCASSWGAGAGYEQYFGPGTRLTVT.

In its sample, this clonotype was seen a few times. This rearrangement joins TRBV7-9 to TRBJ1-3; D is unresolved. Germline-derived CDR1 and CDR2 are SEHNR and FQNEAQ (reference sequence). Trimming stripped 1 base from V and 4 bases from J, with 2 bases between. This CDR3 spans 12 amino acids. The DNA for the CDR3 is TGTGCCAGCAGCTTAGAAGGAAACACCATATATTTT. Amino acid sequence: CASSLEGNTIYF.

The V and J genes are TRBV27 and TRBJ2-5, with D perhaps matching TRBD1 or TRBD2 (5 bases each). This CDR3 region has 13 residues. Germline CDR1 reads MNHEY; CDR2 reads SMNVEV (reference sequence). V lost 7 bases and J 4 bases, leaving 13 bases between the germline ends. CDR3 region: CASTSPGRETQYF. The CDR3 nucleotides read TGTGCCAGCACCTCTCCAGGGAGAGAGACCCAGTACTTC.

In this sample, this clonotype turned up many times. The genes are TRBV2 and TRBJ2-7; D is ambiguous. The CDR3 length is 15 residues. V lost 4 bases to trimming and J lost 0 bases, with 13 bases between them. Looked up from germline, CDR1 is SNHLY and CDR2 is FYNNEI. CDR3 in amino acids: CASSGSGSPSYEQYF. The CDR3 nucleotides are TGTGCCAGCAGTGGGTCGGGCAGTCCCTCCTACGAGCAGTACTTC.

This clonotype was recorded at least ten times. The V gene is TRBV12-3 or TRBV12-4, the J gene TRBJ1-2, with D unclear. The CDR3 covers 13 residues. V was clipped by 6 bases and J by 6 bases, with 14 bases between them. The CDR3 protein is CASRQQTTDGYTF. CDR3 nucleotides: TGTGCCAGCAGGCAACAGACCACAGATGGCTACACCTTC.

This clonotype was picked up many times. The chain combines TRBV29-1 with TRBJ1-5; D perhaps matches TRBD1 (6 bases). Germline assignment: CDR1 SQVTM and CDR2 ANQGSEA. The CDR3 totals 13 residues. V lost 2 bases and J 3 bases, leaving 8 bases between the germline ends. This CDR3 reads CSVETGYNQPQHF. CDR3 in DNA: TGCAGCGTTGAAACAGGGTACAATCAGCCCCAGCATTTT.

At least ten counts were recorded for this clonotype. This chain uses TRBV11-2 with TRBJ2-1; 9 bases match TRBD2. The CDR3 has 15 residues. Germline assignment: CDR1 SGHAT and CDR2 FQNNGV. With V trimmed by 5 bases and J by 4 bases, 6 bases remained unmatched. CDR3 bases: TGTGCCAGCAGCCCTAAGCGGGGGGCTTACAATGAGCAGTTCTTC. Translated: CASSPKRGAYNEQFF.